These T cell receptor beta chains were read from a single sample in a study of blood T cell repertoires in COVID-19. Clones were read by immunoSEQ multiplex PCR, and TCRdb kept only the in-frame ones, dropping some. The data contain 200,000 or so clones, more than 70% of them seen just once; the ten biggest clones take up 6.5% to 9%. The source material was PBMCs or T cells enriched from blood (not recorded which). The receptor set was obtained from a middle-aged woman with acute COVID-19. Both conserved end residues are part of each CDR3. A D gene is named only where the DNA matches it firmly. Clone size is given for some rows only: seen once, a few or many times, or a class if the clone is expanded.

v_gene: TRBV7-2; abundance: .; d_gene: TRBD1; j_gene: TRBJ1-5; CDR3aa: CASSLRQGAGQPQHF; CDR3nt: TGTGCCAGCAGCTTAAGACAGGGGGCCGGTCAGCCCCAGCATTTT
v_gene: TRBV10-3; abundance: .; d_gene: .; j_gene: TRBJ2-3; CDR3aa: CAIREEKDIDTQYF; CDR3nt: TGTGCCATCAGGGAGGAGAAGGACATAGATACGCAGTATTTT
v_gene: TRBV13; abundance: .; d_gene: TRBD1; j_gene: TRBJ1-2; CDR3aa: CASSRTGSYGYTF; CDR3nt: TGTGCCAGCAGCCGGACAGGGTCGTATGGCTACACCTTC
v_gene: TRBV9; abundance: .; d_gene: TRBD2; j_gene: TRBJ2-1; CDR3aa: CASSTRGGTSGTNSYNEQFF; CDR3nt: TGTGCCAGCAGCACCCGAGGGGGGACTAGCGGGACGAACTCCTACAATGAGCAGTTCTTC
v_gene: TRBV7-9; abundance: .; d_gene: .; j_gene: TRBJ1-2; CDR3aa: CASSLEQLRGYTF; CDR3nt: TGTGCCAGCAGCTTAGAACAGCTACGGGGCTACACCTTC
v_gene: TRBV4-2; abundance: .; d_gene: TRBD2; j_gene: TRBJ2-1; CDR3aa: CASSQEGLAGVSYNEQFF; CDR3nt: TGTGCCAGCAGCCAAGAGGGGCTAGCGGGAGTTTCCTACAATGAGCAGTTCTTC
v_gene: TRBV20-1; abundance: .; d_gene: .; j_gene: TRBJ1-6; CDR3aa: CSASLPGEGNSPLHF; CDR3nt: TGCAGTGCTAGTCTCCCAGGGGAGGGAAATTCACCCCTCCACTTT
v_gene: TRBV19; abundance: .; d_gene: .; j_gene: TRBJ1-5; CDR3aa: CASSIRARQGSWNQPQHF; CDR3nt: TGTGCCAGTAGTATCCGAGCTAGGCAGGGGAGTTGGAATCAGCCCCAGCATTTT
v_gene: TRBV9; abundance: .; d_gene: TRBD1; j_gene: TRBJ2-2; CDR3aa: CASSVRTGATGELFF; CDR3nt: TGTGCCAGCAGCGTTCGGACAGGGGCCACCGGGGAGCTGTTTTTT
v_gene: TRBV24-1; abundance: .; d_gene: TRBD1; j_gene: TRBJ2-5; CDR3aa: CATSDLKTGLKETQYF; CDR3nt: TGTGCCACCAGTGATTTGAAGACAGGGTTAAAAGAGACCCAGTACTTC
v_gene: TRBV24-1; abundance: .; d_gene: .; j_gene: TRBJ2-1; CDR3aa: CATSEDRSVYNEQFF; CDR3nt: TGTGCCACCAGTGAAGACAGGTCGGTCTACAATGAGCAGTTCTTC
v_gene: TRBV18; abundance: .; d_gene: TRBD2; j_gene: TRBJ2-7; CDR3aa: CASSATRLAGGWSYEQYF; CDR3nt: TGTGCCAGCTCAGCCACACGACTAGCGGGGGGGTGGTCCTACGAGCAGTACTTC
v_gene: TRBV7-9; abundance: .; d_gene: TRBD2; j_gene: TRBJ2-1; CDR3aa: CASSAGLAVAYNEQFF; CDR3nt: TGTGCCAGCAGCGCCGGACTAGCGGTTGCCTACAATGAGCAGTTCTTC
v_gene: TRBV6-1; abundance: .; d_gene: TRBD1; j_gene: TRBJ1-4; CDR3aa: CASSEATGVRKLFF; CDR3nt: TGTGCCAGCAGTGAAGCCACAGGGGTCAGAAAACTGTTTTTT
v_gene: TRBV6-2/TRBV6-3; abundance: .; d_gene: TRBD1; j_gene: TRBJ2-7; CDR3aa: CASSYSPDRAHEQYF; CDR3nt: TGTGCCAGCAGTTACTCTCCGGACAGGGCCCACGAGCAGTACTTC
v_gene: TRBV19; abundance: .; d_gene: TRBD2; j_gene: TRBJ2-5; CDR3aa: CASSITRLAEETQYF; CDR3nt: TGTGCCAGTAGTATAACCCGACTAGCGGAAGAGACCCAGTACTTC
v_gene: TRBV10-2; abundance: .; d_gene: TRBD2; j_gene: TRBJ2-5; CDR3aa: CASSGLAGGQETQYF; CDR3nt: TGCGCCAGCAGTGGGTTAGCGGGGGGACAAGAGACCCAGTACTTC
v_gene: TRBV27; abundance: .; d_gene: .; j_gene: TRBJ1-5; CDR3aa: CASSLSRRAKQPQHF; CDR3nt: TGTGCCAGCAGTTTATCCCGCAGGGCGAAGCAGCCCCAGCATTTT
v_gene: TRBV28; abundance: .; d_gene: TRBD2; j_gene: TRBJ2-1; CDR3aa: CASSSGLAGANEQFF; CDR3nt: TGTGCCAGCAGTTCAGGACTAGCGGGGGCCAATGAGCAGTTCTTC
v_gene: TRBV18; abundance: .; d_gene: TRBD1; j_gene: TRBJ2-5; CDR3aa: CASSPPRGETQYF; CDR3nt: TGTGCCAGCTCACCTCCCAGGGGGGAGACCCAGTACTTC
v_gene: TRBV7-8; abundance: once; d_gene: TRBD1; j_gene: TRBJ2-7; CDR3aa: CASSFGQGGDEQYF; CDR3nt: TGTGCCAGCAGCTTCGGACAGGGGGGGGACGAGCAGTACTTC
v_gene: TRBV10-3; abundance: .; d_gene: TRBD1; j_gene: TRBJ1-2; CDR3aa: CAISESKVGTAYGYTF; CDR3nt: TGTGCCATCAGTGAGTCTAAAGTAGGGACAGCTTATGGCTACACCTTC
v_gene: TRBV2; abundance: .; d_gene: TRBD2; j_gene: TRBJ2-1; CDR3aa: CASGTSALNEQFF; CDR3nt: TGTGCCAGCGGGACTAGCGCCCTCAATGAGCAGTTCTTC
v_gene: TRBV6-5; abundance: .; d_gene: TRBD1; j_gene: TRBJ1-5; CDR3aa: CASSFKSGTGNQPQHF; CDR3nt: TGTGCCAGCAGTTTCAAATCCGGGACAGGGAATCAGCCCCAGCATTTT
v_gene: TRBV5-1; abundance: .; d_gene: .; j_gene: TRBJ1-1; CDR3aa: CASSSTGLLNTEAFF; CDR3nt: TGCGCCAGCAGCAGTACAGGTTTGCTTAACACTGAAGCTTTCTTT
v_gene: TRBV5-1; abundance: .; d_gene: .; j_gene: TRBJ1-3; CDR3aa: CASSLDGDPFGTIYF; CDR3nt: TGCGCCAGCAGCTTAGACGGAGACCCGTTTGGCACCATATATTTT
v_gene: TRBV29-1; abundance: once; d_gene: TRBD1; j_gene: TRBJ2-2; CDR3aa: CSVEEDRVAGELFF; CDR3nt: TGCAGCGTTGAAGAGGACAGGGTGGCCGGGGAGCTGTTTTTT
v_gene: TRBV7-8; abundance: .; d_gene: TRBD1; j_gene: TRBJ1-2; CDR3aa: CASSLDTGGGGYGYTF; CDR3nt: TGTGCCAGCAGCTTAGATACAGGGGGCGGTGGGTATGGCTACACCTTC
v_gene: TRBV4-3; abundance: .; d_gene: .; j_gene: TRBJ2-6; CDR3aa: CASSPGARVASGANVLTF; CDR3nt: TGCGCCAGCAGCCCTGGGGCCAGGGTGGCATCTGGGGCCAACGTCCTGACTTTC
v_gene: TRBV5-1; abundance: few; d_gene: .; j_gene: TRBJ2-1; CDR3aa: CASSLGTTSSYNEQFF; CDR3nt: TGCGCCAGCAGCTTGGGGACTACCAGCTCCTACAATGAGCAGTTCTTC
v_gene: TRBV6-5; abundance: .; d_gene: .; j_gene: TRBJ1-4; CDR3aa: CASSYSPVSRKLFF; CDR3nt: TGTGCCAGCAGTTACTCTCCGGTGTCGAGGAAACTGTTTTTT
v_gene: TRBV7-9; abundance: .; d_gene: .; j_gene: TRBJ2-2; CDR3aa: CASSSPPGGTNTGELFF; CDR3nt: TGTGCCAGCAGCTCCCCCCCGGGGGGCACGAACACCGGGGAGCTGTTTTTT
v_gene: TRBV4-2; abundance: .; d_gene: TRBD1; j_gene: TRBJ2-1; CDR3aa: CASSQDPGDSYNEQFF; CDR3nt: TGTGCCAGCAGCCAAGATCCCGGGGACAGCTACAATGAGCAGTTCTTC
v_gene: TRBV19; abundance: .; d_gene: TRBD1; j_gene: TRBJ2-7; CDR3aa: CASKRAGGFYEQYF; CDR3nt: TGTGCCAGTAAGAGGGCAGGGGGTTTCTACGAGCAGTACTTC
v_gene: TRBV18; abundance: .; d_gene: TRBD1; j_gene: TRBJ1-1; CDR3aa: CASSRTGSMNTEAFF; CDR3nt: TGTGCCAGCTCACGGACAGGATCAATGAACACTGAAGCTTTCTTT
v_gene: TRBV30; abundance: .; d_gene: .; j_gene: TRBJ2-1; CDR3aa: CAWSSTRESHNEQFF; CDR3nt: TGTGCCTGGAGCTCCACCAGGGAATCCCACAATGAGCAGTTCTTC
v_gene: TRBV2; abundance: .; d_gene: TRBD1; j_gene: TRBJ2-1; CDR3aa: CASRPRTGSSYNEQFF; CDR3nt: TGTGCCAGCAGGCCCAGGACAGGGAGCTCCTACAATGAGCAGTTCTTC
v_gene: TRBV5-6; abundance: .; d_gene: .; j_gene: TRBJ2-3; CDR3aa: CASSLPTDTQYF; CDR3nt: TGTGCCAGCAGCCTCCCCACAGATACGCAGTATTTT
v_gene: TRBV4-1; abundance: .; d_gene: TRBD1; j_gene: TRBJ1-5; CDR3aa: CASSRDPIEGTGRFRSNQPQHF; CDR3nt: TGCGCCAGCAGCCGAGACCCTATTGAAGGGACAGGGCGATTCCGTAGCAATCAGCCCCAGCATTTT
v_gene: TRBV2; abundance: .; d_gene: TRBD1; j_gene: TRBJ1-2; CDR3aa: CASTGGYGYTF; CDR3nt: TGTGCCAGCACAGGGGGTTATGGCTACACCTTC
v_gene: TRBV2; abundance: few; d_gene: .; j_gene: TRBJ2-5; CDR3aa: CASSEFRETQYF; CDR3nt: TGTGCCAGCAGTGAATTCAGAGAGACCCAGTACTTC
v_gene: TRBV24-1; abundance: once; d_gene: TRBD1; j_gene: TRBJ1-2; CDR3aa: CATSDLPRKDRDGYTF; CDR3nt: TGTGCCACCAGTGATTTGCCAAGGAAAGACAGGGATGGCTACACCTTC
v_gene: TRBV5-5; abundance: few; d_gene: .; j_gene: TRBJ1-2; CDR3aa: CASSLKGRGNRVERGYTF; CDR3nt: TGTGCCAGCAGCTTAAAGGGACGGGGGAATCGAGTAGAGCGTGGCTACACCTTC
v_gene: TRBV5-1; abundance: .; d_gene: TRBD1; j_gene: TRBJ1-2; CDR3aa: CASSSRTGGGDGYTF; CDR3nt: TGCGCCAGCAGCTCGAGGACAGGGGGCGGGGATGGCTACACCTTC
v_gene: TRBV5-4; abundance: .; d_gene: TRBD2; j_gene: TRBJ2-1; CDR3aa: CASSPRASGGAKQFF; CDR3nt: TGTGCCAGCAGCCCCCGGGCTAGCGGGGGCGCGAAGCAGTTCTTC
v_gene: TRBV5-1; abundance: .; d_gene: .; j_gene: TRBJ1-1; CDR3aa: CASRDPLRTAAEAFF; CDR3nt: TGCGCCAGCAGAGACCCCCTCCGGACTGCGGCTGAAGCTTTCTTT
v_gene: TRBV9; abundance: .; d_gene: .; j_gene: TRBJ1-5; CDR3aa: CASSVGSGSNQPQHF; CDR3nt: TGTGCCAGCAGCGTAGGTTCAGGGAGCAATCAGCCCCAGCATTTT
v_gene: TRBV14; abundance: .; d_gene: .; j_gene: TRBJ2-4; CDR3aa: CASSQDIVLNIQYF; CDR3nt: TGTGCCAGCAGCCAAGATATAGTTCTGAACATTCAGTACTTC
v_gene: TRBV6-5; abundance: .; d_gene: TRBD1; j_gene: TRBJ1-3; CDR3aa: CASIPTGSGNTIYF; CDR3nt: TGTGCCAGCATCCCGACAGGGTCTGGAAACACCATATATTTT
v_gene: TRBV29-1; abundance: few; d_gene: .; j_gene: TRBJ1-2; CDR3aa: CSVEGAGLFKGYTF; CDR3nt: TGCAGCGTTGAAGGGGCAGGGTTGTTCAAGGGCTACACCTTC
v_gene: TRBV25-1; abundance: once; d_gene: .; j_gene: TRBJ1-1; CDR3aa: CASSRIGGTEAFF; CDR3nt: TGTGCCAGCAGTCGAATAGGGGGCACTGAAGCTTTCTTT
v_gene: TRBV3-1/TRBV3-2; abundance: .; d_gene: .; j_gene: TRBJ2-2; CDR3aa: CASSRQANTGELFF; CDR3nt: TGTGCCAGCAGCAGACAGGCGAACACCGGGGAGCTGTTTTTT
v_gene: TRBV16; abundance: .; d_gene: .; j_gene: TRBJ1-5; CDR3aa: CASSPDRNNQPQHF; CDR3nt: TGTGCCAGCAGCCCAGACAGGAACAATCAGCCCCAGCATTTT
v_gene: TRBV5-1; abundance: .; d_gene: .; j_gene: TRBJ2-5; CDR3aa: CASRLRGREETQYF; CDR3nt: TGCGCCAGCAGGCTTCGAGGAAGGGAGGAGACCCAGTACTTC
v_gene: TRBV3-1/TRBV3-2; abundance: .; d_gene: .; j_gene: TRBJ2-1; CDR3aa: CASSRGGEQFF; CDR3nt: TGTGCCAGCAGCCGAGGGGGTGAGCAGTTCTTC
v_gene: TRBV2; abundance: .; d_gene: .; j_gene: TRBJ2-2; CDR3aa: CASSEVVEVTGELFF; CDR3nt: TGTGCCAGCAGTGAAGTAGTTGAGGTCACCGGGGAGCTGTTTTTT
v_gene: TRBV7-2; abundance: .; d_gene: TRBD2; j_gene: TRBJ2-7; CDR3aa: CASSLVSGPSGNEQYF; CDR3nt: TGTGCCAGCAGCTTAGTCTCGGGTCCTAGCGGGAACGAGCAGTACTTC
v_gene: TRBV4-2; abundance: .; d_gene: .; j_gene: TRBJ2-5; CDR3aa: CASSQDGGAGQETQYF; CDR3nt: TGTGCCAGCAGCCAGGACGGGGGTGCGGGGCAAGAGACCCAGTACTTC
v_gene: TRBV7-6; abundance: few; d_gene: .; j_gene: TRBJ2-2; CDR3aa: CASSLSSATGELFF; CDR3nt: TGTGCCAGCAGCTTATCTTCCGCGACCGGGGAGCTGTTTTTT